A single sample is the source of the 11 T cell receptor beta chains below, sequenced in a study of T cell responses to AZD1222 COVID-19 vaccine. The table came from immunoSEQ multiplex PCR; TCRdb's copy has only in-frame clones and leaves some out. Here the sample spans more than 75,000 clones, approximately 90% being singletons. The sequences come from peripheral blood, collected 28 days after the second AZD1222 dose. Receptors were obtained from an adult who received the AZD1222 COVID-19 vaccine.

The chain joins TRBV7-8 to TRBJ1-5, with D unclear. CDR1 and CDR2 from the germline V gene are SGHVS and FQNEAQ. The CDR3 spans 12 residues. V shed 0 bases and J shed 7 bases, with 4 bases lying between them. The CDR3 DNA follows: TGTGCCAGCAGCTTAGCGTGGCAGCCCCAGCATTTT. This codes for CASSLAWQPQHF.

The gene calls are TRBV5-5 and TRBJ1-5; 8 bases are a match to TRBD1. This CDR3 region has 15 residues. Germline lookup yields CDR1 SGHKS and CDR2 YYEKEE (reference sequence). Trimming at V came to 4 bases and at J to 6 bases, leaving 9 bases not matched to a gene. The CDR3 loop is CASSRLDRAAQPQHF. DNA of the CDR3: TGTGCCAGCAGCCGCTTGGACAGGGCGGCTCAGCCCCAGCATTTT. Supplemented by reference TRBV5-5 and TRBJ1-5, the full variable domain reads DAGVTQSPTHLIKTRGQQVTLRCSPISGHKSVSWYQQVLGQGPQFIFQYYEKEERGRGNFPDRFSARQFPNYSSELNVNALLLGDSALYLCASSRLDRAAQPQHFGDGTRLSIL.

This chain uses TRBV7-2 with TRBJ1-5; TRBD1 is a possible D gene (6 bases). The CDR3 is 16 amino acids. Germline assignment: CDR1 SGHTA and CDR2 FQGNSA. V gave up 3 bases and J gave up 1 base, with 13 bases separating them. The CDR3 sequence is CASSLWGPGSNQPQHF. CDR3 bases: TGTGCCAGCAGCTTGTGGGGGCCGGGGAGCAATCAGCCCCAGCATTTT.

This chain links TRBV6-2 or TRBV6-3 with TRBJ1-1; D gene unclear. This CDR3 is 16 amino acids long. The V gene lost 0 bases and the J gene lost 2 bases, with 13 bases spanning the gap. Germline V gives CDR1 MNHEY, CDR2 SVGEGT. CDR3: CASSYSEEVANTEAFF. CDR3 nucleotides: TGTGCCAGCAGTTACTCGGAGGAGGTTGCCAACACTGAAGCTTTCTTT.

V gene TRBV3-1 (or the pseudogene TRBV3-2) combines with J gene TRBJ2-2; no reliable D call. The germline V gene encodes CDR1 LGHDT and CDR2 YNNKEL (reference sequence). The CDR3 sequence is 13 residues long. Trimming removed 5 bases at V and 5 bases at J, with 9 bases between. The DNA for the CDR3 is TGTGCCAGCAGCTCCTTAGGGACCGGGGAGCTGTTTTTT. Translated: CASSSLGTGELFF.

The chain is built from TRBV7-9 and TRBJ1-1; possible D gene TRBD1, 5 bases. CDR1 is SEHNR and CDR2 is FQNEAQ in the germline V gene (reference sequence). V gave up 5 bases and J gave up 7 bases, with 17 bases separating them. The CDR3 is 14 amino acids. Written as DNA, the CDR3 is TGTGCCAGCAGCCGCGGGGGAGGGTTCGGTGAAGCTTTCTTT. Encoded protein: CASSRGGGFGEAFF.

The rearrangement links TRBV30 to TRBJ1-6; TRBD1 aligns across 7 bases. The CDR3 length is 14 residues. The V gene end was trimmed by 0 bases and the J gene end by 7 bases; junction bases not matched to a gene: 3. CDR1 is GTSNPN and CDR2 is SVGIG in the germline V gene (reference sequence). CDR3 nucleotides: TGTGCCTGGAGTGTAGGGACAGCAAATTCACCCCTCCACTTT. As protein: CAWSVGTANSPLHF.

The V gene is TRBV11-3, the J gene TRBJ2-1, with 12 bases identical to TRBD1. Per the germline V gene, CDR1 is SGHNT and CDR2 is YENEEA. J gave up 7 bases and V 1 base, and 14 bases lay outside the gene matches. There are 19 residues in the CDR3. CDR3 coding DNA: TGTGCCAGCAGCTTAGGTGGAATATGGGGGACAGGGGGCCGGAATGAGCAGTTCTTC. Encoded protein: CASSLGGIWGTGGRNEQFF.

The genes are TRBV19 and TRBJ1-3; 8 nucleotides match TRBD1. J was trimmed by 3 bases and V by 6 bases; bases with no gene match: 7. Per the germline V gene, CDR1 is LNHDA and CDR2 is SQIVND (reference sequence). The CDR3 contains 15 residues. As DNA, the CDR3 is TGTGCCAGTAGCCTTCAGGGGGCGATTGGAAACACCATATATTTT. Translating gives CASSLQGAIGNTIYF.

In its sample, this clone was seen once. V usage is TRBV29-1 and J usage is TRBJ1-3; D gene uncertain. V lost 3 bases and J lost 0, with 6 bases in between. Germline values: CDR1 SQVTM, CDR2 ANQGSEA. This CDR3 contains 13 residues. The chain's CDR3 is CSVETYSGNTIYF. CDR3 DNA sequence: TGCAGCGTTGAGACGTACTCTGGAAACACCATATATTTT.

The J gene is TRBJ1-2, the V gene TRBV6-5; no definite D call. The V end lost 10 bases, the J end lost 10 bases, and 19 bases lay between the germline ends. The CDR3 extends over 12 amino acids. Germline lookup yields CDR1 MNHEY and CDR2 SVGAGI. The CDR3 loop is CATEVLMRVYTF. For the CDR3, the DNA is TGTGCCACCGAAGTCCTTATGCGGGTCTACACCTTC.